A single sample gave rise to the 13 T cell receptor beta chains below, sequenced in a study of T cell responses to AZD1222 COVID-19 vaccine. Clones were read by immunoSEQ multiplex PCR, and TCRdb kept only the in-frame ones, dropping some. The sample lists over 110,000 clones, around 91% occurring once. Material: peripheral blood, obtained on day 0 of AZD1222 vaccination. All receptors derive from an adult in good health.

This chain uses TRBV4-1 with TRBJ1-1; 10 bases map to TRBD1. The V and J ends lost 4 bases and 4 bases, in that order; junction bases with no gene match: 0. The CDR3 runs to 13 residues. Germline CDR1 MGHRA, CDR2 YSYEKL. The DNA of the CDR3 is TGCGCCAGCAGCCGGACAGGGGGCACTGAAGCTTTCTTT. Translating gives CASSRTGGTEAFF.

This chain links TRBV29-1 with TRBJ1-1, with a possible D match to TRBD1 (5 bases). This CDR3 comprises 14 residues. V lost 3 bases and J lost 4, with 15 bases in between. CDR1 and CDR2 (germline): SQVTM, ANQGSEA. CDR3 protein: CSVDARGGFTEAFF. CDR3 bases: TGCAGCGTTGACGCCCGGGGGGGATTCACTGAAGCTTTCTTT.

The chain recombines TRBV29-1 with TRBJ2-3; TRBD1 matches at 8 bases. This CDR3 comprises 15 residues. J was trimmed by 0 bases and V by 6 bases; bases with no gene match: 8. Per the germline V gene, CDR1 is SQVTM and CDR2 is ANQGSEA. The CDR3, as DNA: TGCAGCGTCGCCCGACAGGGGAGAAGCACAGATACGCAGTATTTT. The encoded protein is CSVARQGRSTDTQYF.

The rearrangement links TRBV6-5 to TRBJ1-2, with D perhaps TRBD1 (5 bases). V was clipped by 0 bases and J by 0 bases, with 11 bases between them. In germline, CDR1 is MNHEY, CDR2 SVGAGI. This CDR3 has 16 amino acids. DNA of the CDR3: TGTGCCAGCAGTTACTCGATACAGGCGGCTAACTATGGCTACACCTTC. Residues: CASSYSIQAANYGYTF.

The V call is TRBV2, the J call TRBJ1-1; weak D call: TRBD1 (5 bases). This CDR3 region has 11 residues. Trimming left V 4 bases short and J 7 bases short, with 7 bases between. The germline V gene encodes CDR1 SNHLY and CDR2 FYNNEI. In DNA form, the CDR3 reads TGTGCCAGCAGTGGCGACAGTGAAGCTTTCTTT. It yields the protein CASSGDSEAFF.

This rearrangement joins TRBV14 to TRBJ1-5; D ambiguous. CDR3 length equals 13 residues. Germline-derived CDR1 and CDR2 are SGHDN and FVKESK. The V gene lost 0 bases and the J gene lost 4 bases, with 4 bases spanning the gap. For the CDR3, the DNA is TGTGCCAGCAGCCAAGAAGCAAATCAGCCCCAGCATTTT. Its protein product is CASSQEANQPQHF.

The chain has TRBV5-4 and TRBJ2-2; TRBD2 matches 13 bases. J lost 6 bases, V lost 4 bases, and 6 bases had no gene match. CDR1 and CDR2 from the germline V gene are SGHNT and YYREEE (reference sequence). The CDR3 is 16 residues long. Here the CDR3 DNA reads TGTGCCAGCAGCAGCGGACTAGCGGGAGTTGCCGGGGAGCTGTTTTTT. Protein sequence: CASSSGLAGVAGELFF.

The gene calls are TRBV28 and TRBJ2-7, with 9 bases aligning to TRBD2. Germline V gene lookup returns CDR1 MDHEN and CDR2 SYDVKM. With V trimmed by 5 bases and J by 0 bases, 11 bases remained unmatched. The length of the CDR3 is 17 residues. The CDR3 DNA is TGTGCCAGCAGTCCCATGGGAGCGGGAGGTGCCTCCTACGAGCAGTACTTC. Encoded protein: CASSPMGAGGASYEQYF.

This chain uses TRBV6-6 with TRBJ1-5; D uncertain. CDR3 length: 12 amino acids. V lost 5 bases, J lost 0 bases, and 2 bases lay in between. Germline CDR1 is MNHNY and CDR2 is SVGAGI (reference sequence). DNA of the CDR3: TGTGCCAGCAGTCCTAGCAATCAGCCCCAGCATTTT. Amino acids: CASSPSNQPQHF.

J is TRBJ1-3 and V is TRBV9, with TRBD1 identical over 7 bases. The V and J ends lost 3 bases and 1 base, in that order; junction bases with no gene match: 7. CDR1 and CDR2 from the germline V gene are SGDLS and YYNGEE. The CDR3 has 16 amino acids. CDR3 coding DNA: TGTGCCAGCAGCGACAGAACAGGGGTTTCTGGAAACACCATATATTTT. Protein sequence: CASSDRTGVSGNTIYF.

This chain links TRBV18 with TRBJ1-1; 7 bases match TRBD1. The CDR3 consists of 15 residues. J gave up 4 bases and V 3 bases, and 8 bases lay outside the gene matches. The germline CDR1 and CDR2 sequences are KGHSH and LQKENI. The CDR3 region is CASSPGRGKPTEAFF. CDR3 DNA: TGTGCCAGCTCACCGGGCAGGGGGAAACCCACTGAAGCTTTCTTT.

This clone was observed a few times. This sequence joins TRBV2 and TRBJ2-5; D remains unclear. Germline CDR1 SNHLY, CDR2 FYNNEI. The length of the CDR3 is 13 residues. The ends were cut back, 4 bases at V and 0 bases at J, with 6 bases in the middle. For the CDR3, the DNA is TGTGCCAGCAGTGGGTACTACCAAGAGACCCAGTACTTC. Translated, it gives CASSGYYQETQYF.

The CDR3 loop is CASSADLLAGVGNEQFF. The CDR3 DNA follows: TGTGCCAGCAGTGCAGACCTCTTAGCGGGAGTCGGAAATGAGCAGTTCTTC. The chain combines TRBV27 with TRBJ2-1; 9 nucleotides line up with TRBD2. Germline CDR1 reads MNHEY; CDR2 reads SMNVEV (reference sequence). V was clipped by 5 bases and J by 7 bases; unmatched bases: 15. There are 17 residues in the CDR3.